This TCR beta chain was identified during a study of CD8+CD57+ T cells in acquired aplastic anemia (dated 2018 in TCRdb). About the investigation overall: DNA extracted from sorted CD4+ and CD8+ cells had a mean of approximately 3 ug, with a range of roughly 0.19 to 27.4 ug. CD8+CD57+ expansion was defined as frequency above the mean frequency observed in healthy subjects. What the work shows at the level of the full study, not this receptor alone: Roughly 30 CD8+ CDR3 sequences were found to be shared between patients and controls, but these sequences appeared to be highly expressed in patients and within the immunodominant clones of the patients. Patients and healthy controls showed no significant difference in CD8+ Simpson's diversity (P=0.060).

CDR1 and CDR2, looked up from the germline V gene, are MGHRA and YSYEKL. Unmatched junction bases come to 6, with V trimmed by 3 bases and J by 3 bases. Including cysteine and phenylalanine, the CDR3 has 15 amino acids. CDR3 DNA only is kept here, 45 bases in frame from base 1. This clonotype was detected a few times. Which antigen it targets is not known. Qualities for individual bases were not recorded, and no much larger clone is one base off. Patients chosen for sequencing had shown expansion of CD8+CD57+ cells by flow cytometry. Severe acquired aplastic anemia was diagnosed in all patients according to International Study of Aplastic Anemia and Agranulocytosis and Camitta criteria. No patient had received any therapy when blood was sampled. In the study, sorted CD4+ and CD8+ blood T cells from patients with severe aplastic anemia and from healthy subjects underwent deep sequencing of TCR repertoires. Patients were enrolled in the USA under clinicaltrials.gov protocols 00001620, 01623167, 00001397, 00071045, 00081523 and 00961064. Ficoll-Paque density gradient centrifugation was used to isolate peripheral blood mononuclear cells. Before DNA extraction, CD4+ and CD8+ T cells were sorted with FACS or magnetic beads.

TCR beta VDJ combination and CDR3 sequence profiling used genomic DNA as the template. An Illumina HiSeq 2000 was the platform used for TCR repertoire sequencing. Processing in the source paper ran as follows. Repertoire assessment relied on Simpson's diversity index, CDR3 size and DJ length profiles, and TRBV/TRBJ rearrangement plots. The most abundant DNA sequence in the deep sequencing data was defined as the immunodominant clone. CDR3 amino acid sequences were screened for sharing across subjects and compared with published repertoires and the VDJdb database. The public reads were quality trimmed at Q25 with fastp and then assembled into clones with MiXCR by TCRdb, keeping productive beta chains. Every CDR3 protein is listed once, alongside the most common genes and DNA of its rows. TCRdb assigned the V and J calls; the authors' analysis was not used. This sample has about 190,000 distinct CDR3 sequences in its table, and around 45% of those were observed once. Together, the top ten hold 9.7% of the sample.

Here the chain combines TRBV4-1 and TRBJ1-2; 8 central nucleotides agree with TRBD1. Sequencing input: sorted CD4+, CD8+, or CD8+CD57+ T cells (not recorded which) from PBMCs. The origin of this receptor is a human donor with aplastic anemia. The DNA sequence is given as TGCGCCAGCAGCCACCCCCCGACAGGGGACTATGGCTACACCTTC. This is translated as CASSHPPTGDYGYTF.